What follows are 26 T cell receptor beta chains derived from one specimen sequenced in a study of PD-L1 blockade in urothelial cancer. TCRdb's copy holds only in-frame clones and misses some; the assay was immunoSEQ multiplex PCR. The sample includes about 36,000 clones, approximately 80% of them seen just once. The time point denotes: peripheral blood 6 weeks after treatment start. The sample was PBMCs, taken around atezolizumab (anti-PD-L1) treatment. These receptors originate from a man aged 35 to 55 with urothelial cancer.

The gene calls are TRBV7-3 and TRBJ1-2, with TRBD1 matching 7 bases. The junction had 5 bases not matched to a gene; V was cut back by 5 bases and J by 5 bases. Germline V gene sequence: CDR1 SGHTA, CDR2 FQGTGA. The CDR3 covers 13 residues. CDR3 loop: CASSPDRKYGYTF. The CDR3 nucleotides read TGTGCCAGCAGCCCGGACAGGAAATATGGCTACACCTTC.

V gene TRBV20-1 combines with J gene TRBJ2-3; D remains unclear. CDR1 is DFQATT, CDR2 SNEGSKA, per germline (reference sequence). This CDR3 region has 11 residues. V lost 6 bases, J lost 3 bases, and 7 bases lay in between. The CDR3 DNA reads as TGCAGTGCCCTTCTTACAGATACGCAGTATTTT. Translation gives CSALLTDTQYF.

This clone was detected only once. The chain couples TRBV7-9 to TRBJ2-5; 7 bases line up with TRBD2. In germline, CDR1 is SEHNR, CDR2 FQNEAQ (reference sequence). V trimming: 5 bases; J trimming: 5 bases; junction bases outside the gene matches: 11. The CDR3 contains 15 residues. This CDR3 is CASSRGAGVGETQYF. CDR3 coding DNA: TGTGCCAGCAGCCGTGGGGCGGGAGTGGGGGAGACCCAGTACTTC.

The chain uses TRBV5-1 and TRBJ2-3; D possibly corresponds to TRBD1 (6 bases). Deletions cut 0 bases from V and 3 bases from J, with 14 bases between. The CDR3 extends over 16 amino acids. The germline CDR1 and CDR2 sequences are SGHRS and YFSETQ. CDR3: CASSLDPGDRTDTQYF. In nucleotides, the CDR3 is TGCGCCAGCAGCTTGGACCCAGGGGATAGGACAGATACGCAGTATTTT.

This sequence joins TRBV6-5 and TRBJ2-4, with D maybe TRBD1 (6 bases). Trimming took off 6 bases at V and 1 base at J, with 13 bases between the two ends. The germline gives CDR1 MNHEY, CDR2 SVGAGI. The CDR3 spans 15 residues. CDR3 sequence: CASRPGVWAKNIQYF. The CDR3 nucleotides are TGTGCCAGCAGACCAGGGGTCTGGGCCAAAAACATTCAGTACTTC.

This rearrangement joins TRBV4-3 to TRBJ2-7; TRBD2 might be the D (5 bases). Germline-derived CDR1 and CDR2 are LGHNA and YSLEER. Deletions cut 0 bases from V and 6 bases from J, with 15 bases between. CDR3 length equals 15 residues. CDR3 amino acids: CASSQERTGYGEQYF. CDR3 DNA sequence: TGCGCCAGCAGCCAAGAAAGAACGGGGTACGGCGAGCAGTACTTC.

This sequence joins TRBV18 and TRBJ2-1; 11 nucleotides align to TRBD2. J lost 9 bases, V lost 0 bases, and 10 bases had no gene match. Looked up from germline, CDR1 is KGHSH and CDR2 is LQKENI. The CDR3 consists of 17 residues. CDR3 coding DNA: TGTGCCAGCTCACCACCGGTCCTAGCGGGAGGTACGGGTGAGCAGTTCTTC. It translates to CASSPPVLAGGTGEQFF.

This clone was observed a handful of times. The rearrangement uses TRBV7-8 and TRBJ2-2; the D gene is possibly TRBD1 (5 bases). Trimming shortened V by 0 bases and J by 5 bases, and 10 bases separated the two germline ends. The CDR3 is 15 amino acids. CDR1 SGHVS and CDR2 FQNEAQ come from the germline V gene. CDR3 sequence: CASSLARVRTGELFF. The CDR3 nucleotides are TGTGCCAGCAGCTTAGCCAGGGTTCGGACCGGGGAGCTGTTTTTT.

The genes are TRBV7-3 and TRBJ2-3, with 8 bases fitting TRBD1. The CDR3 contains 15 residues. In germline, CDR1 is SGHTA, CDR2 FQGTGA. V lost 6 bases and J lost 0; bases outside the gene matches: 5. CDR3 sequence reads: CASSPGQGSTDTQYF. The CDR3 DNA sequence: TGTGCCAGCAGTCCCGGACAGGGAAGCACAGATACGCAGTATTTT.

V is TRBV6-5 and J is TRBJ2-7; 12 bases map to TRBD2. J was trimmed by 4 bases and V by 4 bases; bases with no gene match: 2. The germline V gene has CDR1 MNHEY and CDR2 SVGAGI. CDR3 length equals 14 residues. DNA of the CDR3: TGTGCCAGCAGTTCGACTAGCGGGAGTTACGAGCAGTACTTC. Its translation: CASSSTSGSYEQYF.

This chain uses TRBV9 with TRBJ1-2; a possible D gene is TRBD1 (5 bases). Trimming left V 4 bases short and J 5 bases short, with 15 bases between. The CDR3 is 14 residues long. Germline lookup yields CDR1 SGDLS and CDR2 YYNGEE. The CDR3 sequence: CASSSDPTAYGYTF. For the CDR3, the DNA is TGTGCCAGCAGCTCAGACCCGACAGCTTATGGCTACACCTTC.

The chain carries TRBV28 and TRBJ1-2, with 7 positions matching TRBD1. The CDR3 spans 14 residues. J gave up 8 bases and V 7 bases, and 13 bases lay outside the gene matches. Germline assignment: CDR1 MDHEN and CDR2 SYDVKM. CDR3 region: CASTIRGGPLGYTF. The CDR3 DNA follows: TGTGCCAGCACAATAAGAGGGGGCCCTTTGGGCTACACCTTC.

The CDR3 region has the DNA TGCGCCAGCAGCTTACGGACAGGGGGGGATGAGCAGTTCTTC. Translation gives CASSLRTGGDEQFF. The chain employs TRBV5-1 and TRBJ2-1; 10 nucleotides align to TRBD1. V dropped 2 bases and J dropped 8; count of bases not matched to a gene: 4. Germline loops: CDR1 SGHRS, CDR2 YFSETQ. The CDR3 length is 14 residues.

This clone was recorded once. V is TRBV5-5 and J is TRBJ2-3; D may be TRBD1 (5 bases). V was shortened by 6 bases and J by 2 bases, with 13 bases between the two germline ends. Germline V gives CDR1 SGHKS, CDR2 YYEKEE (reference sequence). There are 14 residues in the CDR3. Here the CDR3 DNA reads TGTGCCAGCACGAGGCAGGGATTCACAGATACGCAGTATTTT. Translation gives CASTRQGFTDTQYF.

A few counts support this clone. This sequence joins TRBV4-1 and TRBJ2-3, with D perhaps TRBD1 (5 bases). V lost 4 bases and J lost 6, with 23 bases in between. Looked up from germline, CDR1 is MGHRA and CDR2 is YSYEKL. There are 17 residues in the CDR3. Here the CDR3 DNA reads TGCGCCAGCAGCCTCACCCCCAAGACAGTGCCCGCGGATACGCAGTATTTT. Translated: CASSLTPKTVPADTQYF.

The chain links TRBV11-2 to TRBJ1-1, with 8 bases lining up with TRBD1. Germline-derived CDR1 and CDR2 are SGHAT and FQNNGV. The V segment lost 1 base and the J segment 6 bases; nucleotides outside the gene matches: 10. CDR3 length: 16 amino acids. The CDR3 region is CASSLGDRGPTAEAFF. CDR3 coding DNA: TGTGCCAGCAGCTTAGGTGACAGGGGTCCTACCGCTGAAGCTTTCTTT.

The V gene is TRBV7-9, the J gene TRBJ2-2, with a tentative D call TRBD2 (6 bases). This CDR3 has 15 residues. Trimming stripped 3 bases from V and 3 bases from J, with 11 bases between. Germline V gene sequence: CDR1 SEHNR, CDR2 FQNEAQ (reference sequence). The CDR3 DNA reads TGTGCCAGCAGCTTTTTGGGGGGTGACACCGGGGAGCTGTTTTTT. The encoded protein is CASSFLGGDTGELFF.

V is TRBV6-5 and J is TRBJ2-5; D perhaps matches TRBD2 (6 bases). Between the trimmed V and J ends, which lost 0 bases and 4 bases, there was a span of 12 bases. Germline loops: CDR1 MNHEY, CDR2 SVGAGI. The CDR3 sequence is 15 residues long. The CDR3 loop reads CASSYSSGAGETQYF. For the CDR3, the DNA is TGTGCCAGCAGTTACTCGTCGGGAGCGGGAGAGACCCAGTACTTC.

The rearrangement joins TRBV28 to TRBJ1-1; perhaps TRBD1 as D (5 bases). The V end was cut by 3 bases, the J end by 1 base, with 12 bases between. CDR1 and CDR2 from the germline V gene are MDHEN and SYDVKM. The length of the CDR3 is 15 residues. CDR3 protein: CASSFHPTGNTEAFF. The CDR3 coding sequence is TGTGCCAGCAGTTTCCATCCAACAGGGAACACTGAAGCTTTCTTT.

The gene calls are TRBV6-1 and TRBJ1-2, with D possibly TRBD1 on 5 matching bases. CDR1 and CDR2 (germline): MNHNS, SASEGT. Trimming shortened V by 0 bases and J by 5 bases, and 13 bases separated the two germline ends. This CDR3 comprises 15 residues. CDR3 region: CASSEAPRQWYGYTF. The CDR3 DNA reads as TGTGCCAGCAGTGAAGCCCCCAGACAGTGGTATGGCTACACCTTC.

This chain joins TRBV29-1 and TRBJ2-7; 7 positions agree with TRBD1. The germline gives CDR1 SQVTM, CDR2 ANQGSEA. The CDR3 loop spans 12 amino acids. J was trimmed by 7 bases and V by 7 bases; bases with no gene match: 10. The CDR3 sequence is CSARGLKGEQYF. CDR3 DNA: TGCAGCGCCAGGGGGTTAAAGGGAGAGCAGTACTTC.

The chain is built from TRBV6-1 and TRBJ1-1; D gene unclear. Trimming took off 6 bases at V and 1 base at J, with 12 bases between the two ends. This CDR3 spans 14 amino acids. Germline CDR1 is MNHNS and CDR2 is SASEGT. The CDR3 coding sequence is TGTGCCAGCAGCATATACTTAAGGAACACTGAAGCTTTCTTT. Translated, it gives CASSIYLRNTEAFF.

This chain connects TRBV7-3 to TRBJ2-5; TRBD1 agrees at 9 bases. After removal of 5 bases from V and 5 bases from J, the junction contained 9 bases not matched to a gene. CDR1 is SGHTA, CDR2 FQGTGA, per germline. The CDR3 extends over 15 amino acids. CDR3 DNA: TGTGCCAGCAGCCCACCGGACAGGGGTGGCGAGACCCAGTACTTC. Translation: CASSPPDRGGETQYF.

The chain couples TRBV19 to TRBJ1-1; D perhaps matches TRBD1 (5 bases). Germline loops: CDR1 LNHDA, CDR2 SQIVND (reference sequence). V gave up 3 bases and J gave up 5 bases, with 7 bases separating them. There are 12 residues in the CDR3. This CDR3 reads CASSIRQTEAFF. In DNA form, the CDR3 reads TGTGCCAGTAGTATCCGACAGACTGAAGCTTTCTTT.

The chain recombines TRBV19 with TRBJ2-1; 11 bases agree with TRBD2. Germline V gene sequence: CDR1 LNHDA, CDR2 SQIVND (reference sequence). CDR3 length: 14 residues. The ends lost 7 bases at V and 6 bases at J; junction bases unmatched: 5. The CDR3 sequence is CASKLAGDGNEQFF. The CDR3 coding sequence is TGTGCCAGTAAACTAGCGGGAGACGGCAATGAGCAGTTCTTC.

This rearrangement joins TRBV5-1 to TRBJ2-1; 9 bases align to TRBD2. Germline V gene data show CDR1 as SGHRS and CDR2 as YFSETQ. The CDR3 length is 15 residues. The V gene end was trimmed by 1 base and the J gene end by 8 bases; junction bases not matched to a gene: 7. The CDR3 coding sequence is TGCGCCAGCAGCTTGAGTAGCGGGAGAAAACATGAGCAGTTCTTC. Its protein is CASSLSSGRKHEQFF.